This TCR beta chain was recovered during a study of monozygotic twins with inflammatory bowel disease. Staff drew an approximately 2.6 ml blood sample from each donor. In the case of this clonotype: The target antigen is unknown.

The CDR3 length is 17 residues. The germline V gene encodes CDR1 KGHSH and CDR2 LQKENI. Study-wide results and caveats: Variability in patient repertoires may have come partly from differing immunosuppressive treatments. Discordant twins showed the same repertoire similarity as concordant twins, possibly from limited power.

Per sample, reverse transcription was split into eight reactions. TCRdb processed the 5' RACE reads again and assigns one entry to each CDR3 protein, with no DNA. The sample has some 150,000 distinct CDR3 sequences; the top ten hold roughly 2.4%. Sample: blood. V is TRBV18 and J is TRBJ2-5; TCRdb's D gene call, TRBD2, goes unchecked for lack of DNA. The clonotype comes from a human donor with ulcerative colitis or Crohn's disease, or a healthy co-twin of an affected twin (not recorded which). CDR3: CASSPGVRGTKKETQYF.